Listed below are T cell receptor beta chains from one sample, sequenced in a study of early T cells in non-severe SARS-CoV-2 infection. MiXCR, applied by TCRdb to the 5' RACE reads, yields one record per CDR3 protein. The sample shows 70,000 to 85,000 distinct CDR3 sequences, around 10% of them seen only once. The source material was whole blood. Source of these receptors: an adult who was a healthcare worker with PCR-confirmed SARS-CoV-2 infection or an uninfected control (not recorded which). CDR3s include the opening cysteine and the closing phenylalanine or tryptophan. A row's size may be missing; if present it is once, few, many or a size class.

v_call,clone_size,j_call,cdr3_aa
TRBV6-1,.,TRBJ2-1,CASSAQSPYISEQFF
TRBV20-1,.,TRBJ2-1,CSASPEGRGSYNEQFF
TRBV5-1,few,TRBJ2-3,CASSLSSPTSTDTQYF
TRBV20-1,once,TRBJ2-7,CSAPDMGPYEQYF
TRBV20-1,few,TRBJ1-1,CSAHTGTTRRTEAFF
TRBV6-2/TRBV6-3,many,TRBJ2-3,CASARLAGNTDTQYF
TRBV12-3/TRBV12-4,few,TRBJ2-5,CASSSPRERETQYF
TRBV20-1,.,TRBJ2-7,CSVPVLAGVVQYF
TRBV7-9,.,TRBJ2-7,CASSPVVLAGVSSYEQYF
TRBV11-3,many,TRBJ2-1,CASSPASTYNEQFF
TRBV30,few,TRBJ1-3,CAWSGATAISNTIYF
TRBV29-1,.,TRBJ2-1,CSATTGSNYNEQFF
TRBV7-8,many,TRBJ2-2,CASSLAEGLAGRRNTGELFF
TRBV20-1,few,TRBJ1-3,CSASRGTGGASGNTIYF